The source of this T cell receptor beta chain is a study of vaccination and CD4 T cells after COVID-19. Researchers used the Oncomine TCR Beta short-read assay to sequence DNA from cultured CD4+ T cells. In this case, cultured CD4+ T cells provided the extracted genomic DNA. TCRdb re-analysed the PCR reads in MiXCR, keeping a single row per CDR3 protein. The sample consists of approximately 2,800 distinct CDR3 sequences, roughly a fifth of them appearing once. Treatment reported: approximately 9-day PBMC culture with coronavirus spike peptide pools or control peptides (ViraFEST assay). The CDR3 loop spans 13 amino acids. CDR1 is DFQATT, CDR2 SNEGSKA, per germline (reference sequence). The V gene end was trimmed by 5 bases and the J gene end by 2 bases; junction bases not matched to a gene: 2. This clonotype is judged medium-sized. Its antigen is not identified.

The source of this sequence is a human donor who had recovered from COVID-19. The sample taken for sequencing was CD4+ T cells from blood, cultured in vitro. This chain links TRBV20-1 with TRBJ1-3, with 8 positions matching TRBD1. The CDR3 DNA is TGCAGTGCTTCACAGGGGGCTGGAAACACCATATATTTT. This gives the protein CSASQGAGNTIYF.